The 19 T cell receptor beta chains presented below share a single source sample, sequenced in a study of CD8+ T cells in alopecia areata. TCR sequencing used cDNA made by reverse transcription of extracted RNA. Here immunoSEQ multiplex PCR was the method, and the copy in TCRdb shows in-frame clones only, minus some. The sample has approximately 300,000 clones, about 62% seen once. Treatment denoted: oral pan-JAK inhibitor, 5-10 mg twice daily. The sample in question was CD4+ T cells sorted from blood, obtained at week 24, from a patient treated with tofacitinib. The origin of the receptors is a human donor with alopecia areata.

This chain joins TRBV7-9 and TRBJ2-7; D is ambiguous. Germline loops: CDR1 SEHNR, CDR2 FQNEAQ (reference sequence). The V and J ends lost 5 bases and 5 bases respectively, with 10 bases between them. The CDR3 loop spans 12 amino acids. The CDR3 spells CASSLTRNEQYF. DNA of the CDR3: TGTGCCAGCAGCCTGACACGTAACGAGCAGTACTTC.

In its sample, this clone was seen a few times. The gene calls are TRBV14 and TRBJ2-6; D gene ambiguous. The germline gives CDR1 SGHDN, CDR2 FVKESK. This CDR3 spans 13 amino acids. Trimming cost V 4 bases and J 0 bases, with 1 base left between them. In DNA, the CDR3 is TGTGCCAGCAGCCCCTCTGGGGCCAACGTCCTGACTTTC. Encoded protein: CASSPSGANVLTF.

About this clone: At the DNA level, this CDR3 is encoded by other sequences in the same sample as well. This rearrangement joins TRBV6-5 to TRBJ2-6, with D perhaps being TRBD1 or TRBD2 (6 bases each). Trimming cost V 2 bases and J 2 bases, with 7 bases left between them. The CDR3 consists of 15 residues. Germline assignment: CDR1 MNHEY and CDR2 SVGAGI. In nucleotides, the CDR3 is TGTGCCAGCAGTTACCGGGGGCCTGGGGCCAACGTCCTGACTTTC. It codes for CASSYRGPGANVLTF.

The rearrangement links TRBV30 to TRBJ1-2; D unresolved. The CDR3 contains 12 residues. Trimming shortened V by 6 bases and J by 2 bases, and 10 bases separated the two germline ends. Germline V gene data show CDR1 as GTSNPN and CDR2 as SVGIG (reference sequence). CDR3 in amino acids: CACGDTNYGYTF. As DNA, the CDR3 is TGTGCCTGCGGAGACACCAACTATGGCTACACCTTC. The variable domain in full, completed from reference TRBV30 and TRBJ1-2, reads SQTIHQWPATLVQPVGSPLSLECTVEGTSNPNLYWYRQAAGRGLQLLFYSVGIGQISSEVPQNLSASRPQDRQFILSSKKLLLSDSGFYLCACGDTNYGYTFGSGTRLTVV.

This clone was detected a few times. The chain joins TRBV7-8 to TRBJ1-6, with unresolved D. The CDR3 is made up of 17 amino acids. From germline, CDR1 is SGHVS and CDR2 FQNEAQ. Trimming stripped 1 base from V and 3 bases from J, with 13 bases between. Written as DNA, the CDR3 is TGTGCCAGCAGCTTAGTTTTAGGGCTGGGCTATAATTCACCCCTCCACTTT. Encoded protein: CASSLVLGLGYNSPLHF.

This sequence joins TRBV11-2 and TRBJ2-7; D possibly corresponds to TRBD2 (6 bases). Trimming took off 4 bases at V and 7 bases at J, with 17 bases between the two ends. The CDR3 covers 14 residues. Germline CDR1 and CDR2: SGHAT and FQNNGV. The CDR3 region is CASSSGLGGWEQYF. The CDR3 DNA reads TGTGCCAGCAGCTCGGGACTTGGAGGGTGGGAGCAGTACTTC.

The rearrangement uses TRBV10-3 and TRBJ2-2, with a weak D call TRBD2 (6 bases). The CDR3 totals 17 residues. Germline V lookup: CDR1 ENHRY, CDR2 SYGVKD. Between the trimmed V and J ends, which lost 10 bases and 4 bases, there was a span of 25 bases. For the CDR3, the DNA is TGTGCCAGCAGCCGTATTCATGGTGTCGGGGGCACCGGGGAGCTGTTTTTT. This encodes CASSRIHGVGGTGELFF.

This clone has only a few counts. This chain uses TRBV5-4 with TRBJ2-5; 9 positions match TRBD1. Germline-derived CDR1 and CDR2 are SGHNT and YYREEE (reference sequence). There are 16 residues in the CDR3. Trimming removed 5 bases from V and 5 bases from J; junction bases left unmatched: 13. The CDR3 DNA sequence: TGTGCCAGCAGTCCCCGCCGGGACAGGGTGGAGGAGACCCAGTACTTC. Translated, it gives CASSPRRDRVEETQYF.

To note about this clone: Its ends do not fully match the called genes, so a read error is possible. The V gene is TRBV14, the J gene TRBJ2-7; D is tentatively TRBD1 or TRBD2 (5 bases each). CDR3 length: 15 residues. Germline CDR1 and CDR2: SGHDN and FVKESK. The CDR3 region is CASSPSLGESSQAHF. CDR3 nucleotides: TGTGCCAGCAGCCCTAGCCTGGGGGAATCGAGTCAGGCCCACTTC. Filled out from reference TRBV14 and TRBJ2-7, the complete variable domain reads EAGVTQFPSHSVIEKGQTVTLRCDPISGHDNLYWYRRVMGKEIKFLLHFVKESKQDESGMPNNRFLAERTGGTYSTLKVQPAELEDSGVYFCASSPSLGESSQAHFGPGTRLTVT.

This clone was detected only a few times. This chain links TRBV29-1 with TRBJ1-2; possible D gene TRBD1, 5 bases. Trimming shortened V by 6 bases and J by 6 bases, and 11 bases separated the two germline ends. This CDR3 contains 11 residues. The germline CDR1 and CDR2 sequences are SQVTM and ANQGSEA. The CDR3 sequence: CSVGPGDGYTF. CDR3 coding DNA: TGCAGCGTGGGGCCTGGAGATGGCTACACCTTC.

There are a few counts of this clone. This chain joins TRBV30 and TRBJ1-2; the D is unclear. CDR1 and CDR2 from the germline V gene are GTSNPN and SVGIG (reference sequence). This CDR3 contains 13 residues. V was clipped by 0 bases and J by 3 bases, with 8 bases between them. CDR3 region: CAWSVYGYYGYTF. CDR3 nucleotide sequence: TGTGCCTGGAGTGTATACGGGTACTATGGCTACACCTTC. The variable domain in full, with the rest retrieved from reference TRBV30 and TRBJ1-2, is SQTIHQWPATLVQPVGSPLSLECTVEGTSNPNLYWYRQAAGRGLQLLFYSVGIGQISSEVPQNLSASRPQDRQFILSSKKLLLSDSGFYLCAWSVYGYYGYTFGSGTRLTVV.

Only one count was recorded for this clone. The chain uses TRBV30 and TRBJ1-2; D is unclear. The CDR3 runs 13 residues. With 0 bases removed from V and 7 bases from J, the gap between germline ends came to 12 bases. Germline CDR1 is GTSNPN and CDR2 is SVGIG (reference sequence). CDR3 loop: CAWSVTPGSGYTF. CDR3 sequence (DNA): TGTGCCTGGAGTGTAACCCCGGGGAGTGGCTACACCTTC.

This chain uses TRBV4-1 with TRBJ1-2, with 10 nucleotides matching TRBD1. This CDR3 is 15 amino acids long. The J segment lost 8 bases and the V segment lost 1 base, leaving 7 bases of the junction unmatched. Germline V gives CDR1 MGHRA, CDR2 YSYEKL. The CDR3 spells CASSQGGTGVVGYTF. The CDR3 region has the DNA TGCGCCAGCAGCCAAGGTGGGACAGGGGTTGTAGGCTACACCTTC.

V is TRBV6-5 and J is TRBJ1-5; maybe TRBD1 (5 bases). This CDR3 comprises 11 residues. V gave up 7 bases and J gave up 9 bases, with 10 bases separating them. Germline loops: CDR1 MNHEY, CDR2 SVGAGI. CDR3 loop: CASMGPTPQHF. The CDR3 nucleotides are TGTGCCAGCATGGGGCCTACGCCCCAGCATTTT.

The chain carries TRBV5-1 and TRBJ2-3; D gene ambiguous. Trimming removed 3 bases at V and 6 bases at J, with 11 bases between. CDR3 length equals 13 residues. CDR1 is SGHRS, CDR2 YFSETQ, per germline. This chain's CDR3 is CASSSTGPDTQYF. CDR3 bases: TGCGCCAGCAGCTCGACTGGGCCGGATACGCAGTATTTT. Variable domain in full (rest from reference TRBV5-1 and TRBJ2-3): KAGVTQTPRYLIKTRGQQVTLSCSPISGHRSVSWYQQTPGQGLQFLFEYFSETQRNKGNFPGRFSGRQFSNSRSEMNVSTLELGDSALYLCASSSTGPDTQYFGPGTRLTVL.

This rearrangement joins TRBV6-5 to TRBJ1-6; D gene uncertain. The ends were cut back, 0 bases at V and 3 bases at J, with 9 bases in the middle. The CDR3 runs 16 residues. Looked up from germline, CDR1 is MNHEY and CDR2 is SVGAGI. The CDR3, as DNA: TGTGCCAGCAGTTACTCGAACCACCGCTATAATTCACCCCTCCACTTT. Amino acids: CASSYSNHRYNSPLHF.

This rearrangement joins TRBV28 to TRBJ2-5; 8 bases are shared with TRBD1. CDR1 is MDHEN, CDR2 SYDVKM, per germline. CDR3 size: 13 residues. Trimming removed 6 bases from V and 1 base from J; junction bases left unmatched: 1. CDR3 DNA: TGTGCCAGCAGCGGGACAGGCCAAGAGACCCAGTACTTC. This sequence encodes CASSGTGQETQYF.

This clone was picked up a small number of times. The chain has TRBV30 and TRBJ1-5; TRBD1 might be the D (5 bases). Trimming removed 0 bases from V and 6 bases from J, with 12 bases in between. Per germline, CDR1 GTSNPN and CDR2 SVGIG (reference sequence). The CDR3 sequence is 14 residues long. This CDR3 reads CAWSVPGGFQPQHF. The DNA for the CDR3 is TGTGCCTGGAGTGTACCGGGGGGTTTTCAGCCCCAGCATTTT.

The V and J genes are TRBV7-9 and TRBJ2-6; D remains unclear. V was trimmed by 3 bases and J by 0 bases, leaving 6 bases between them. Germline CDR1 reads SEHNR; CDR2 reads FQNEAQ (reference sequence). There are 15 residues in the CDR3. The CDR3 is CASSFPSSGANVLTF. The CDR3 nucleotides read TGTGCCAGCAGCTTCCCCTCCTCTGGGGCCAACGTCCTGACTTTC.